The 23 T cell receptor beta chains below all came from one sample that was sequenced in a study of patients and donors after allogeneic stem cell transplantation. TCRdb used MiXCR to reprocess the RT-PCR reads, holding one entry per CDR3 protein. The data hold hundreds of thousands of distinct CDR3 sequences, with roughly 17% observed a single time. The sequencing input was blood, either unsorted or a sorted T cell fraction (not recorded which). Source of these receptors: a human donor who was either an allogeneic HSCT recipient or a stem cell or donor lymphocyte infusion donor (not recorded which). It is not recorded whose cells these are; they may come from a transplant donor.

This clonotype was observed at least ten times. V gene TRBV6-4 combines with J gene TRBJ2-2; D is unclear. The CDR3 is 14 residues long. Germline V gives CDR1 MRHNA, CDR2 SNTAGT. V was pared by 3 bases and J by 3 bases, with 8 bases between. In DNA, the CDR3 is TGTGCCAGCAGTGAACTATGGGACACCGGGGAGCTGTTTTTT. It is translated as CASSELWDTGELFF.

This sequence joins TRBV28 and TRBJ2-4; maybe TRBD1 (5 bases). Trimming removed 6 bases at V and 0 bases at J, with 12 bases between. The length of the CDR3 is 15 residues. Germline CDR1 is MDHEN and CDR2 is SYDVKM. For the CDR3, the DNA is TGTGCCAGCAGGGTAGGGGCTCTAGCCAAAAACATTCAGTACTTC. Translation gives CASRVGALAKNIQYF.

This clonotype appeared a single time. The chain joins TRBV13 to TRBJ2-3; D is possibly TRBD2 (7 bases). Germline loops: CDR1 PRHDT, CDR2 FYEKMQ (reference sequence). The germline V and J ends were trimmed by 5 bases and 7 bases, with 19 bases remaining between them. The CDR3 has 15 amino acids. CDR3 DNA: TGTGCCAGCAGCGGAAGGGGGGGCGGGAGCAATACGCAGTATTTT. It yields the protein CASSGRGGGSNTQYF.

The chain employs TRBV5-1 and TRBJ2-1; no clear D gene. The CDR3 length is 13 residues. Trimming removed 4 bases at V and 7 bases at J, with 12 bases between. Germline V gene data show CDR1 as SGHRS and CDR2 as YFSETQ. The DNA for the CDR3 is TGCGCCAGCAGCCCCGCTGGGGTTAATGAGCAGTTCTTC. Translating gives CASSPAGVNEQFF.

In its sample, this clonotype was seen a few times. The genes are TRBV7-4 and TRBJ2-3; D unresolved. There are 13 residues in the CDR3. Between the trimmed V and J ends, which lost 3 bases and 3 bases, there was a span of 7 bases. Germline CDR1 SGHVT, CDR2 SQSDAQ. The DNA for the CDR3 is TGTGCCAGCAGCTTCCCACAGACAGATACGCAGTATTTT. This sequence encodes CASSFPQTDTQYF. The full variable domain, its missing parts supplied by reference TRBV7-4 and TRBJ2-3, is GAGVSQSPRYKVAKRGRDVALRCDSISGHVTLYWYRQTLGQGSEVLTYSQSDAQRDKSGRPSGRFSAERPERSVSTLKIQRTEQGDSAVYLCASSFPQTDTQYFGPGTRLTVL.

This clonotype was found a few times. The chain has TRBV2 and TRBJ1-4; D is ambiguous. The V end lost 5 bases, the J end lost 0 bases, and 7 bases lay between the germline ends. The CDR3 has 14 residues. Per the germline V gene, CDR1 is SNHLY and CDR2 is FYNNEI. CDR3 in DNA: TGTGCCAGCAGTTCAAAGGCAACTAATGAAAAACTGTTTTTT. Encoded protein: CASSSKATNEKLFF.

This sequence joins TRBV27 and TRBJ2-7, with D possibly TRBD2 on 6 matching bases. Germline V CDR1 and CDR2: MNHEY, SMNVEV (reference sequence). V was pared by 8 bases and J by 6 bases, with 23 bases between. The CDR3 sequence is 15 residues long. The CDR3 sequence: CASRFFSGMSSEQYF. CDR3 bases: TGTGCCAGCCGGTTTTTTAGCGGAATGAGTAGCGAGCAGTACTTC.

The J gene is TRBJ2-5, the V gene TRBV12-3 or TRBV12-4; TRBD1 matches 9 bases. V dropped 3 bases and J dropped 4; count of bases not matched to a gene: 3. The CDR3 contains 14 residues. The DNA for the CDR3 is TGTGCCAGCAGTTTCGACAGGGGGAGAGAGACCCAGTACTTC. Encoded protein: CASSFDRGRETQYF.

This clonotype was detected only a few times. The rearrangement joins TRBV24-1 to TRBJ1-2, with no clear D. Germline CDR1 is KGHDR and CDR2 is SFDVKD. The germline V and J ends were trimmed by 7 bases and 0 bases, with 11 bases remaining between them. The length of the CDR3 is 14 residues. The CDR3 protein is CATSDGGANYGYTF. The CDR3 DNA sequence: TGTGCCACCAGCGACGGTGGAGCTAACTATGGCTACACCTTC.

This clonotype occurred a few times. The chain joins TRBV7-9 to TRBJ2-5; TRBD2 might be the D (5 bases). The germline V gene has CDR1 SEHNR and CDR2 FQNEAQ (reference sequence). Trimming left V 5 bases short and J 4 bases short, with 23 bases between. The CDR3 sequence is 17 residues long. The CDR3 nucleotides read TGTGCCAGCAGCCAAGGGTCGGGGTCTTCTGGGAGAGAGACCCAGTACTTC. Amino acids: CASSQGSGSSGRETQYF.

This chain links TRBV10-3 with TRBJ2-2, with D possibly called TRBD1 or TRBD2 (6 bases each). CDR3 length: 14 amino acids. Trimming shortened V by 6 bases and J by 10 bases, and 18 bases separated the two germline ends. Germline CDR1 is ENHRY and CDR2 is SYGVKD. In nucleotides, the CDR3 is TGTGCCATCAGCGGGGGCGGCGAGGGCGAGGAGCTGTTTTTT. Amino acids: CAISGGGEGEELFF.

This clonotype was seen more than once but under ten times. This rearrangement joins TRBV4-1 to TRBJ1-2, with D unclear. There are 17 residues in the CDR3. The V end lost 0 bases, the J end lost 3 bases, and 17 bases lay between the germline ends. The V gene's germline CDR1 is MGHRA and CDR2 YSYEKL. CDR3 DNA: TGCGCCAGCAGCCAAGAGGCGCCCCCCCAGCAGGACTATGGCTACACCTTC. It specifies CASSQEAPPQQDYGYTF.

This sequence joins TRBV19 and TRBJ2-5; D remains ambiguous. Germline-derived CDR1 and CDR2 are LNHDA and SQIVND (reference sequence). This CDR3 is built from 10 residues. The germline V and J ends were trimmed by 10 bases and 6 bases, with 9 bases remaining between them. The CDR3 DNA is TGTGCCACGCCGTTGAAGACCCAGTACTTC. Translated, it gives CATPLKTQYF.

The genes are TRBV20-1 and TRBJ1-1, with TRBD1 matching over 7 bases. The CDR3 is 13 residues long. V shed 1 base, J shed 5 bases, and the junction held 4 bases outside the gene matches. In germline, CDR1 is DFQATT, CDR2 SNEGSKA (reference sequence). The CDR3 region has the DNA TGCAGTGCTAGAGGCCAGGGGGATACTGAAGCTTTCTTT. This gives the protein CSARGQGDTEAFF.

This clonotype was seen a handful of times. The rearrangement links TRBV6-1 to TRBJ2-1; 12 bases are a match to TRBD2. CDR3 size: 16 residues. V shed 6 bases and J 1 base; nucleotides not matched to a gene: 4. In germline, CDR1 is MNHNS, CDR2 SASEGT. This chain's CDR3 is CASRRTSGVSYNEQFF. The CDR3 nucleotides read TGTGCCAGCAGGAGGACTAGCGGGGTATCCTACAATGAGCAGTTCTTC.

The rearrangement uses TRBV27 and TRBJ1-2; D is undetermined. The V end lost 8 bases, the J end lost 0 bases, and 10 bases lay between the germline ends. Germline CDR1 is MNHEY and CDR2 is SMNVEV (reference sequence). This CDR3 is 13 amino acids long. Here the CDR3 reads CASAGLPNYGYTF. The CDR3 region has the DNA TGTGCCAGCGCCGGCCTACCTAACTATGGCTACACCTTC.

The chain joins TRBV7-8 to TRBJ2-7, with D maybe TRBD2 (5 bases). This CDR3 has 15 amino acids. V lost 2 bases to trimming and J lost 2 bases, with 13 bases between them. From germline, CDR1 is SGHVS and CDR2 FQNEAQ. The CDR3 is CASSLTKGLTYEQYF. The DNA for the CDR3 is TGTGCCAGCAGCTTAACGAAAGGACTGACCTACGAGCAGTACTTC.

This sequence joins TRBV4-1 and TRBJ1-1, with D hard to call. Germline V lookup: CDR1 MGHRA, CDR2 YSYEKL. The CDR3 is 14 residues long. V dropped 8 bases and J dropped 1 base, with 14 bases sitting between them. CDR3 sequence (DNA): TGCGCCAGCGGGGTAATAACGCCGAACACTGAAGCTTTCTTT. The encoded protein is CASGVITPNTEAFF.

In its sample, this clonotype was seen a few times. The V gene is TRBV7-8, the J gene TRBJ1-6; no clear D. The germline CDR1 and CDR2 sequences are SGHVS and FQNEAQ. The CDR3 has 13 amino acids. V was shortened by 2 bases and J by 7 bases, with 6 bases between the two germline ends. The CDR3 sequence is CASSLTRNSPLHF. The CDR3 region has the DNA TGTGCCAGCAGCTTAACAAGGAATTCACCCCTCCACTTT. The complete variable domain, with remaining parts taken from reference TRBV7-8 and TRBJ1-6, reads GAGVSQSPRYKVAKRGQDVALRCDPISGHVSLFWYQQALGQGPEFLTYFQNEAQLDKSGLPSDRFFAERPEGSVSTLKIQRTQQEDSAVYLCASSLTRNSPLHFGNGTRLTVT.

This clonotype came up many times. The chain joins TRBV12-3 or TRBV12-4 to TRBJ2-1; D is perhaps TRBD1 or TRBD2 (5 bases each). V was shortened by 5 bases and J by 10 bases, with 9 bases between the two germline ends. There are 11 residues in the CDR3. CDR3 loop: CASSRGVEQFF. The CDR3 DNA sequence: TGTGCCAGCAGTAGAGGGGTGGAGCAGTTCTTC.

J is TRBJ1-2 and V is TRBV12-3 or TRBV12-4; TRBD1 might be the D (6 bases). Trimming cost V 1 base and J 3 bases, with 9 bases left between them. This CDR3 region has 14 residues. CDR3 DNA sequence: TGTGCCAGCAGTTTAGGGGGGCCCCACTATGGCTACACCTTC. This gives the protein CASSLGGPHYGYTF.

The V gene is TRBV2, the J gene TRBJ2-5; D unresolved. Trimming pared 7 bases from V and 6 bases from J, leaving 15 bases between. From germline, CDR1 is SNHLY and CDR2 FYNNEI. This CDR3 spans 13 amino acids. CDR3 amino acids: CASTVGLEQTQYF. The CDR3 nucleotides read TGTGCCAGCACAGTCGGGCTAGAACAGACCCAGTACTTC.

The chain combines TRBV19 with TRBJ1-1, with TRBD1 matching over 12 bases. Germline V lookup: CDR1 LNHDA, CDR2 SQIVND (reference sequence). V lost 7 bases and J lost 1; bases outside the gene matches: 7. This CDR3 has 16 residues. The CDR3, as DNA: TGTGCCAGTATCCGGGACAGGGGGCTGGGGAACACTGAAGCTTTCTTT. Amino acid sequence: CASIRDRGLGNTEAFF.